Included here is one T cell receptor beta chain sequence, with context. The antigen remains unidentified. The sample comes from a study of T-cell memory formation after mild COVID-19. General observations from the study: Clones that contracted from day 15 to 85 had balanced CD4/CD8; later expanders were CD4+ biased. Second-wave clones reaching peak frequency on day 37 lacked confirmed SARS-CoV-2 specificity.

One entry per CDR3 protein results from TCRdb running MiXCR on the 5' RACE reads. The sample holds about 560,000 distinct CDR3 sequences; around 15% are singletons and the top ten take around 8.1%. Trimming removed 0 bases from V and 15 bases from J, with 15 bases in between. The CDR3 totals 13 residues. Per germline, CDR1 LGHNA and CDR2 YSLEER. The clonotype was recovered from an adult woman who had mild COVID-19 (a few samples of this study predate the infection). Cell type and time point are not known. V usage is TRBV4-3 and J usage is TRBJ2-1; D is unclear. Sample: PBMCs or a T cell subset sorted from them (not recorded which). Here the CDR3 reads CASSQERDAHPFF. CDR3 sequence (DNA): TGCGCCAGCAGCCAAGAACGAGACGCACACCCGTTCTTC.